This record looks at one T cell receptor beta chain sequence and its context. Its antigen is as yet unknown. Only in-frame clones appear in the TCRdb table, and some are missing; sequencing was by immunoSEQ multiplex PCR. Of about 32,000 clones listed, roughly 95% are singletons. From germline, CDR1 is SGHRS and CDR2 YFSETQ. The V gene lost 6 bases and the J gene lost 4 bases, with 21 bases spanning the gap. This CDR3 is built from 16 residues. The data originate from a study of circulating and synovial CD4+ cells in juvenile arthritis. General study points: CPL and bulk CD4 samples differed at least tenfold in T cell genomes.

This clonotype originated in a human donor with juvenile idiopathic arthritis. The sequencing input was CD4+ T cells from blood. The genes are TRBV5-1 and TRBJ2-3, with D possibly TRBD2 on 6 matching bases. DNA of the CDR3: TGCGCCAGCACCCTCCCGGGAGCTAGTGGCGCAGATACGCAGTATTTT. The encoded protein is CASTLPGASGADTQYF. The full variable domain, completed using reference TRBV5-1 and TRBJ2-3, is KAGVTQTPRYLIKTRGQQVTLSCSPISGHRSVSWYQQTPGQGLQFLFEYFSETQRNKGNFPGRFSGRQFSNSRSEMNVSTLELGDSALYLCASTLPGASGADTQYFGPGTRLTVL.